Included here is one T cell receptor beta chain sequence, with context. Per the original data handling: Amplifying reference gene primers gave estimates of nucleated cell counts. Data came from immunoSEQ multiplex PCR; TCRdb stores just in-frame clones and leaves some out. Clonal size and the V and J genes are those of that table, whereas D and trimming came from the DNA. Of some 170,000 clones listed, about 70% are singletons. This entry comes from a study of blood T cell repertoires in COVID-19. Study-level background: Material from acute and convalescent COVID-19 was sourced from the United States, Italy and Spain. The analysed material was cDNA or gDNA that came from T cells, B-cell-depleted T cells, or PBMCs.

This receptor was identified in a woman between 45 and 65 years old with active or convalescent COVID-19. The sample consisted of peripheral blood.

The DNA of the CDR3 is TGTGCCAGCAGCTTACTAGCGGAGGGGGCGAACACCGGGGAGCTGTTTTTT. As protein: CASSLLAEGANTGELFF. The chain is built from TRBV9 and TRBJ2-2, with 8 bases fitting TRBD2. CDR3 length: 17 residues. CDR1 and CDR2 (germline): SGDLS, YYNGEE. Trimming removed 4 bases from V and 0 bases from J; junction bases left unmatched: 8.